This T cell receptor beta chain is from a study of T cell changes during pregnancy in multiple sclerosis (dated by TCRdb to between 2018 and 2020). Regarding the complete study: The study looked at changes in the T cell repertoire across pregnancy in women with multiple sclerosis.

Receptors were amplified or captured by the immunoSEQ multiplex PCR assay. What TCRdb holds here is the immuneACCESS table cut down to in-frame rearrangements. Part of the clones is not present; checked against another copy, under half of the missing clones reflect an unresolved V gene, and the others are unexplained. For this sample there are fewer than 40,000 clones; roughly 90% appear just once. About a tenth of the sample goes to the ten largest clones. The germline V gene supplies CDR1 MDHEN and CDR2 SYDVKM. Including the terminal cysteine and phenylalanine, the CDR3 comprises 13 residues. Here the CDR3 DNA is all that survives: 39 bases in frame from base 1. The V and J ends are trimmed by 7 bases and 5 bases, leaving 14 bases between them. Concerning this clone: This clone's antigen is unknown. Qualities for individual bases were not recorded, and no much larger clone is one base off.

The sample was CD8+ T cells from peripheral blood mononuclear cells, taken in the first trimester of pregnancy. The rearranged segments are TRBV28 and TRBJ1-1, with no confident D gene call. The receptor comes from a female donor with multiple sclerosis, enrolled in a pregnancy study. The base sequence is TGTGCCAGCACCCTTGGTCCCCGGACTGAAGCTTTCTTT. This gives the protein CASTLGPRTEAFF.